The rows below give T cell receptor beta chains drawn from one sample of a study of CD8+ T cells in alopecia areata. Only in-frame clones appear in the TCRdb table, and some are missing; sequencing was by immunoSEQ multiplex PCR. The sample yields roughly 92,000 clones, around 70% seen once. The sample was CD8+ T cells sorted from blood, taken around week 42, from a patient treated with tofacitinib. The receptors derive from a human donor with alopecia areata. Each CDR3 is given with its conserved first and last residue. Fields, in order: J gene, clone size, V gene, D gene, CDR3 DNA, CDR3 protein. A D gene is named only where the DNA matches it firmly. Rows may omit the clone size; those that give it use once, few, many or a size class.

TRBJ2-1 | NA | TRBV6-5 | NA | TGTGCCAGCAGTCCCGGATCAGCAAATGAGCAGTTCTTC | CASSPGSANEQFF
TRBJ2-1 | NA | TRBV27 | TRBD2 | TGTGCCAGCAGTCCGAAGGGACTAGCCGGAATGGATGAGCAGTTCTTC | CASSPKGLAGMDEQFF
TRBJ2-6 | NA | TRBV13 | NA | TGTGCCAGCAGCTTGGAGGGGAGTGGGGCCAACGTCCTGACTTTC | CASSLEGSGANVLTF
TRBJ2-1 | NA | TRBV9 | NA | TGTGCCAGCAGCGGAGGAGGGGGGACTGAGCAGTTCTTC | CASSGGGGTEQFF
TRBJ2-1 | NA | TRBV7-2 | TRBD1 | TGTGCCAGCAGCCCAGGGACAGTTCTCTACAATGAGCAGTTCTTC | CASSPGTVLYNEQFF
TRBJ1-1 | NA | TRBV9 | TRBD1 | TGTGCCAGCAGCGTACCCGGAACAGGGGCTGAAGCTTTCTTT | CASSVPGTGAEAFF
TRBJ1-5 | NA | TRBV19 | NA | TGTGCCAGTAGTATAGGCCCAAAGCCGATTTTT | CASSIGPKPIF
TRBJ2-1 | NA | TRBV10-2 | NA | TGCGCCAGCAGTGAGTCGTTCAACAATGAGCAGTTCTTC | CASSESFNNEQFF
TRBJ1-5 | few | TRBV21-1 | NA | TGTGCCAGCAGCGACAATACCGGGTTCTCGTCCGATTTT | CASSDNTGFSSDF
TRBJ2-3 | NA | TRBV27 | NA | TGTGCCAGCAGTCCGTCTTTGGGGGATTTCACAGATACGCAGTATTTT | CASSPSLGDFTDTQYF
TRBJ2-4 | NA | TRBV5-6 | NA | TGTGCCAGCAGCTTGGGCAACAAAAACATTCAGTACTTC | CASSLGNKNIQYF
TRBJ2-1 | NA | TRBV4-3 | TRBD2 | TGCGCCAGCAGCCCTGGACTAGCAGATTACTACAATGAGCAGTTCTTC | CASSPGLADYYNEQFF